Presented here are 17 T cell receptor beta chains from one specimen sequenced in a study of response to subunit inactivated influenza vaccine. One entry per CDR3 protein results from TCRdb running MiXCR on the RT-PCR reads. Found here are some 520,000 distinct CDR3 sequences, approximately 15% of them singletons; the top ten hold less than 4%. The material sequenced was CD4+ T cells sorted from PBMCs, taken 23 to 25 months after vaccination. The receptors were sampled from a man between 50 and 70 years old who received an inactivated influenza vaccine.

The gene calls are TRBV11-2 and TRBJ1-2; TRBD1 aligns across 8 bases. The CDR3 is made up of 13 amino acids. V shed 5 bases, J shed 12 bases, and the junction held 11 bases outside the gene matches. The germline V gene has CDR1 SGHAT and CDR2 FQNNGV. In DNA, the CDR3 is TGTGCCAGCAGCCTGGACAGGGAGTCCCTCCACACCTTC. Translating gives CASSLDRESLHTF.

This clonotype was detected a few times. The V call is TRBV10-3, the J call TRBJ1-1; tentative D call: TRBD1 (5 bases). The CDR3 runs 13 residues. Trimming cost V 7 bases and J 5 bases, with 14 bases left between them. The germline gives CDR1 ENHRY, CDR2 SYGVKD. CDR3 nucleotides: TGTGCCATCAAGGGCACGGGGACTACTGAAGCTTTCTTT. The encoded protein is CAIKGTGTTEAFF.

This chain uses TRBV20-1 with TRBJ2-3; D gene unclear. The CDR3 is 13 amino acids. Trimming removed 0 bases from V and 1 base from J, with 5 bases in between. The germline CDR1 and CDR2 sequences are DFQATT and SNEGSKA (reference sequence). The CDR3 DNA reads as TGCAGTGCTAGAGACCTACGCACAGATACGCAGTATTTT. Translated, it gives CSARDLRTDTQYF.

This clonotype was observed a few times. Germline is not matched at one junction end, which may reflect a read error. CDR3 DNA sequence: TGTGCTAGCAGCTCCGGAGTTAGCGGGGGGGCAGATACGCAGTATTTT. Translated, it gives CASSSGVSGGADTQYF. V usage is TRBV7-7 and J usage is TRBJ2-3; 11 bases agree with TRBD2. Germline CDR1 SSHAT, CDR2 FNYEAQ (reference sequence). The CDR3 has 16 residues. The full variable domain, rest sourced from reference TRBV7-7 and TRBJ2-3, is GAGVSQSPRYKVTKRGQDVTLRCDPISSHATLYWYQQALGQGPEFLTYFNYEAQPDKSGLPSDRFSAERPEGSISTLTIQRTEQRDSAMYRCASSSGVSGGADTQYFGPGTRLTVL.

There are a few counts of this clonotype. V is TRBV5-1 and J is TRBJ1-1; tentative D call: TRBD1 (5 bases). The germline V gene has CDR1 SGHRS and CDR2 YFSETQ. Trimming removed 3 bases from V and 11 bases from J, with 14 bases in between. The CDR3 is 12 amino acids. The CDR3 nucleotides are TGCGCCAGCAGCTCCACGCCGGGGCCGGCTTTCTTT. This encodes CASSSTPGPAFF.

In this sample, this clonotype turned up many times. CDR3 sequence reads: CASSSVGGLAEAFF. CDR3 DNA sequence: TGTGCCAGCAGTTCAGTGGGGGGCTTAGCTGAAGCTTTCTTT. This chain uses TRBV12-3 or TRBV12-4 with TRBJ1-1, with D perhaps matching TRBD1 (6 bases). Deletions cut 4 bases from V and 6 bases from J, with 15 bases between. The CDR3 is 14 amino acids.

This clonotype occurred many times. This rearrangement joins TRBV9 to TRBJ1-5; possible D gene TRBD1, 5 bases. Germline V gene lookup returns CDR1 SGDLS and CDR2 YYNGEE. CDR3 length: 14 amino acids. The V gene lost 0 bases and the J gene lost 4 bases, with 8 bases spanning the gap. Here the CDR3 DNA reads TGTGCCAGCAGCGTAGATGGGGCGAATCAGCCCCAGCATTTT. Translation gives CASSVDGANQPQHF. The variable domain in full, completed from reference TRBV9 and TRBJ1-5, reads DSGVTQTPKHLITATGQRVTLRCSPRSGDLSVYWYQQSLDQGLQFLIQYYNGEERAKGNILERFSAQQFPDLHSELNLSSLELGDSALYFCASSVDGANQPQHFGDGTRLSIL.

In this sample, this clonotype turned up a few times. The V call is TRBV4-2, the J call TRBJ2-1; 14 bases line up with TRBD2. The CDR3 is made up of 16 amino acids. Per the germline V gene, CDR1 is LGHNA and CDR2 is YNFKEQ. The ends lost 3 bases at V and 4 bases at J; junction bases unmatched: 2. The CDR3 here is CASSHGTSGGYNEQFF. The CDR3 coding sequence is TGTGCCAGCAGCCACGGGACTAGCGGGGGATACAATGAGCAGTTCTTC.

This clonotype was detected a few times. The chain is built from TRBV4-3 and TRBJ1-4; tentatively, D is TRBD1 (6 bases). Germline CDR1 and CDR2: LGHNA and YSLEER. V was clipped by 6 bases and J by 2 bases, with 13 bases between them. CDR3 size: 15 residues. The CDR3 DNA reads TGCGCCAGCAGTTACGTCAGGGGTACTAATGAAAAACTGTTTTTT. It is translated as CASSYVRGTNEKLFF.

The chain employs TRBV6-1 and TRBJ2-7, with 8 bases fitting TRBD2. CDR1 is MNHNS, CDR2 SASEGT, per germline. This CDR3 is 16 amino acids long. V was pared by 6 bases and J by 0 bases, with 10 bases of the junction left unmatched. CDR3 in amino acids: CASRDTSGGLSYEQYF. CDR3 nucleotides: TGTGCCAGCAGGGATACAAGCGGGGGCCTCTCCTACGAGCAGTACTTC.

This clonotype was counted at least ten times. This chain connects TRBV20-1 to TRBJ1-5; 9 nucleotides match TRBD1. V dropped 7 bases and J dropped 2; count of bases not matched to a gene: 3. Germline V CDR1 and CDR2: DFQATT, SNEGSKA (reference sequence). This CDR3 region has 13 residues. The CDR3 is CSVQGAGNQPQHF. The DNA of the CDR3 is TGCAGTGTACAGGGGGCGGGCAATCAGCCCCAGCATTTT.

The genes are TRBV29-1 and TRBJ2-1, with 9 bases lining up with TRBD2. CDR1 and CDR2 (germline): SQVTM, ANQGSEA. V lost 6 bases and J lost 6; bases outside the gene matches: 6. CDR3 size: 13 residues. CDR3 DNA: TGCAGCGTCGTTAGCGGGAGTTTCAATGAGCAGTTCTTC. Amino acids: CSVVSGSFNEQFF.

This rearrangement joins TRBV20-1 to TRBJ2-7; D tentatively reads TRBD1 or TRBD2 (5 bases each). Trimming stripped 6 bases from V and 7 bases from J, with 25 bases between. The V gene's germline CDR1 is DFQATT and CDR2 SNEGSKA (reference sequence). The CDR3 is made up of 15 amino acids. CDR3 in amino acids: CSASPAAVSWGEQYF. The DNA of the CDR3 is TGCAGTGCCTCTCCGGCGGCGGTCTCCTGGGGGGAGCAGTACTTC.

This clonotype appeared a few times. The chain carries TRBV11-1 and TRBJ1-3; tentatively, D is TRBD1 (5 bases). Trimming left V 5 bases short and J 4 bases short, with 15 bases between. This CDR3 has 15 residues. Germline V gives CDR1 SGHAT, CDR2 FQDESV (reference sequence). CDR3 sequence: CASSIDSALGNTIYF. CDR3 coding DNA: TGTGCCAGCAGCATCGACAGCGCTCTGGGAAACACCATATATTTT.

This clonotype came up many times. V usage is TRBV10-3 and J usage is TRBJ2-1; TRBD1 matches 11 bases. CDR1 and CDR2 from the germline V gene are ENHRY and SYGVKD. The CDR3 totals 15 residues. The J segment lost 8 bases and the V segment lost 3 bases, leaving 6 bases of the junction unmatched. CDR3 region: CAISDSRTGGDEQFF. The CDR3 DNA reads TGTGCCATCAGTGATTCAAGGACAGGGGGCGATGAGCAGTTCTTC.

The V gene is TRBV30, the J gene TRBJ2-7; the match to TRBD1 covers 7 bases. The CDR3 has 15 residues. V lost 0 bases to trimming and J lost 0 bases; unmatched junction nucleotides: 5. Germline CDR1 and CDR2: GTSNPN and SVGIG (reference sequence). The CDR3 region is CAWSVRAGGSYEQYF. Here the CDR3 DNA reads TGTGCCTGGAGTGTTCGAGCAGGGGGCTCCTACGAGCAGTACTTC.

This clonotype was observed a few times. The J gene is TRBJ1-2, the V gene TRBV5-6; 8 nucleotides align to TRBD1. This CDR3 contains 14 residues. The trim removed 3 bases at V and 8 bases at J, leaving 9 bases unmatched. Per the germline V gene, CDR1 is SGHDT and CDR2 is YYEEEE. The CDR3 spells CASSSVRGLSGYTF. Here the CDR3 DNA reads TGTGCCAGCAGCTCGGTCAGGGGGCTATCGGGCTACACCTTC.